One and the same sample provided the 26 T cell receptor beta chains below, sequenced in a study of PD-1 blockade in classical Hodgkin lymphoma (TCRdb year 2020). The time point label on this specimen signifies: cycle 1 day 1 (C1D1), immediately before nivolumab initiation. Relapse after autologous stem cell transplantation had occurred in all trial patients, and cohorts A, B and C were distinguished by prior brentuximab vedotin exposure. The library was obtained by the immunoSEQ multiplex PCR assay. In its TCRdb copy, this immuneACCESS table keeps in-frame sequences only and misses some clones. Where compared with another copy, unresolved V genes explain less than half of these, and the others have no known cause. Within this sample are about 62,000 clones, with around 88% of them counted one time only. The ten largest clonotypes hold around 12% of the sample. Sequenced here: peripheral blood mononuclear cells (PBMCs), sampled at baseline. Receptors originate from a human donor with classical Hodgkin lymphoma.

The chain is built from TRBV4-2 and TRBJ2-7, with a possible D match to TRBD1 (7 bases). CDR1 is LGHNA and CDR2 is YNFKEQ in the germline V gene. The CDR3 is made up of 14 amino acids. Trimming pared 4 bases from V and 2 bases from J, leaving 12 bases between. CDR3 protein: CASSPGDSTYEQYF. The CDR3 region has the DNA TGTGCCAGCAGCCCGGGGGACAGTACCTACGAGCAGTACTTC.

The gene calls are TRBV30 and TRBJ2-7, with D unresolved. The CDR3 spans 13 residues. V dropped 7 bases and J dropped 5 bases, with 18 bases sitting between them. Germline loops: CDR1 GTSNPN, CDR2 SVGIG (reference sequence). CDR3 nucleotide sequence: TGTGCCTCCACTCCGCTAGGAATCCACGAGCAGTACTTC. As protein: CASTPLGIHEQYF.

The chain couples TRBV5-6 to TRBJ1-5; the match to TRBD1 covers 9 bases. Germline CDR1 reads SGHDT; CDR2 reads YYEEEE. CDR3 size: 17 residues. The V and J ends lost 4 bases and 7 bases, in that order; junction bases with no gene match: 15. CDR3 loop: CASSEETGGIWEQPQHF. Written as DNA, the CDR3 is TGTGCCAGCAGCGAGGAGACAGGGGGGATCTGGGAACAGCCCCAGCATTTT.

The chain recombines TRBV5-1 with TRBJ1-4, with 7 positions matching TRBD1. The junction had 4 bases not matched to a gene; V was cut back by 4 bases and J by 4 bases. The CDR3 has 14 amino acids. The V gene's germline CDR1 is SGHRS and CDR2 YFSETQ. CDR3 amino acids: CASSPGTVNEKLFF. The CDR3 DNA follows: TGCGCCAGCAGCCCCGGGACAGTTAATGAAAAACTGTTTTTT. Filled out from reference TRBV5-1 and TRBJ1-4, the complete variable domain reads KAGVTQTPRYLIKTRGQQVTLSCSPISGHRSVSWYQQTPGQGLQFLFEYFSETQRNKGNFPGRFSGRQFSNSRSEMNVSTLELGDSALYLCASSPGTVNEKLFFGSGTQLSVL.

The rearrangement links TRBV28 to TRBJ2-5; 7 bases are a match to TRBD2. The germline V gene has CDR1 MDHEN and CDR2 SYDVKM. The CDR3 covers 15 residues. Trimming removed 6 bases from V and 3 bases from J; junction bases left unmatched: 10. The CDR3 DNA reads TGTGCCAGCAGGTCTGGTGAGGGGAGGGAAGAGACCCAGTACTTC. It is translated as CASRSGEGREETQYF.

This rearrangement joins TRBV6-5 to TRBJ2-7; D is uncertain. Trimming shortened V by 7 bases and J by 7 bases, and 20 bases separated the two germline ends. This CDR3 spans 14 amino acids. CDR1 is MNHEY, CDR2 SVGAGI, per germline. CDR3 coding DNA: TGTGCCAGCACCCGGAACTTGGGCATGGGTGAGCAGTACTTC. Protein: CASTRNLGMGEQYF.

Concerning this clone itself: Different DNA sequences within this sample yield the same CDR3. The chain couples TRBV6-1 to TRBJ1-6; TRBD1 agrees at 9 bases. J lost 6 bases, V lost 5 bases, and 2 bases had no gene match. Germline lookup yields CDR1 MNHNS and CDR2 SASEGT. The CDR3 sequence is 14 residues long. CDR3 nucleotides: TGTGCCAGCAGTACGGACAGGGGTAATTCACCCCTCCACTTT. This codes for CASSTDRGNSPLHF.

This clone turned up a few times. V and J are TRBV7-6 and TRBJ1-5; D is unresolved. This CDR3 contains 13 residues. The ends were cut back, 1 base at V and 0 bases at J, with 1 base in the middle. In germline, CDR1 is SGHVS, CDR2 FNYEAQ. The CDR3 nucleotides read TGTGCCAGCAGCTTAGATAGCAATCAGCCCCAGCATTTT. Translating gives CASSLDSNQPQHF.

V gene TRBV15 combines with J gene TRBJ2-3, with D tentatively TRBD1 (7 bases). This CDR3 region has 17 residues. Looked up from germline, CDR1 is LNHNV and CDR2 is YYDKDF (reference sequence). V lost 4 bases and J lost 3, with 20 bases in between. CDR3 in amino acids: CATSTLITGAGTDTQYF. CDR3 nucleotide sequence: TGTGCCACCAGCACCCTGATTACAGGGGCGGGGACAGATACGCAGTATTTT.

The sample holds one count of this clone. V and J are TRBV9 and TRBJ1-1, with D perhaps TRBD1 (6 bases). Germline V lookup: CDR1 SGDLS, CDR2 YYNGEE. This CDR3 region has 15 residues. V gave up 4 bases and J gave up 2 bases, with 15 bases separating them. The CDR3 loop is CASSTSDRLNTEAFF. The DNA for the CDR3 is TGTGCCAGCAGCACCTCGGACAGACTAAACACTGAAGCTTTCTTT.

The chain recombines TRBV5-1 with TRBJ2-1; D is uncertain. With 2 bases removed from V and 5 bases from J, the gap between germline ends came to 11 bases. This CDR3 is 14 amino acids long. CDR1 and CDR2 (germline): SGHRS, YFSETQ. The CDR3 coding sequence is TGCGCCAGCAGCTTTTCCCGGACCCACAATGAGCAGTTCTTC. Protein sequence: CASSFSRTHNEQFF. The variable domain in full, with the rest retrieved from reference TRBV5-1 and TRBJ2-1, is KAGVTQTPRYLIKTRGQQVTLSCSPISGHRSVSWYQQTPGQGLQFLFEYFSETQRNKGNFPGRFSGRQFSNSRSEMNVSTLELGDSALYLCASSFSRTHNEQFFGPGTRLTVL.

The V gene is TRBV18, the J gene TRBJ2-5; 7 bases are shared with TRBD1. The length of the CDR3 is 14 residues. The V and J ends lost 6 bases and 1 base, in that order; junction bases with no gene match: 5. From germline, CDR1 is KGHSH and CDR2 LQKENI. CDR3 sequence reads: CASSPRQGQETQYF. The CDR3 nucleotides are TGTGCCAGCTCGCCCAGACAGGGCCAAGAGACCCAGTACTTC.

This chain joins TRBV21-1 and TRBJ1-4; whether TRBD1, the table's D call, matches the DNA was not checked. TRBV21-1 is an annotated pseudogene. This CDR3 spans 15 amino acids. The CDR3 coding sequence is TGTGCCAGCAGCATAGCGGCAGTCCCAAAAGGGGGACTGTTTTTT. Translating it yields CASSIAAVPKGGLFF.

J is TRBJ2-1 and V is TRBV18, with 12 nucleotides matching TRBD2. Trimming removed 1 base from V and 7 bases from J; junction bases left unmatched: 2. Germline V gene sequence: CDR1 KGHSH, CDR2 LQKENI. This CDR3 spans 15 amino acids. This CDR3 reads CASSPLLAGGNEQFF. CDR3 DNA sequence: TGTGCCAGCTCACCACTCCTAGCGGGGGGGAATGAGCAGTTCTTC.

Within the sample, this clone is large. The chain links TRBV27 to TRBJ1-2; TRBD1 is a possible D gene (6 bases). The CDR3 runs to 15 residues. Trimming took off 5 bases at V and 8 bases at J, with 21 bases between the two ends. From germline, CDR1 is MNHEY and CDR2 SMNVEV (reference sequence). CDR3 sequence: CASSALLGGAAGYTF. In nucleotides, the CDR3 is TGTGCCAGCAGTGCCCTCCTTGGGGGGGCGGCGGGCTACACCTTC.

This chain uses TRBV30 with TRBJ1-3; D possibly corresponds to TRBD1 (5 bases). The CDR3 is made up of 13 amino acids. Germline V lookup: CDR1 GTSNPN, CDR2 SVGIG (reference sequence). V dropped 3 bases and J dropped 4 bases, with 10 bases sitting between them. The CDR3 sequence: CAWSSGYGNTIYF. The CDR3 DNA reads as TGTGCCTGGAGCTCAGGGTACGGAAACACCATATATTTT.

The rearrangement uses TRBV6-5 and TRBJ1-2; TRBD1 matches 8 bases. Germline CDR1 and CDR2: MNHEY and SVGAGI. This CDR3 region has 13 residues. The junction had 6 bases not matched to a gene; V was cut back by 7 bases and J by 5 bases. CDR3 coding DNA: TGTGCCAGCAAACAGGGGGACCTGTATGGCTACACCTTC. It codes for CASKQGDLYGYTF.

V and J are TRBV30 and TRBJ1-2; D gene ambiguous. The CDR3 loop spans 15 amino acids. The germline CDR1 and CDR2 sequences are GTSNPN and SVGIG (reference sequence). V lost 2 bases and J lost 6, with 19 bases in between. The CDR3 DNA reads TGTGCCTGGAGTTTTCTCCAGGTGGGAAGGGATGGCTACACCTTC. Its protein is CAWSFLQVGRDGYTF.

This chain joins TRBV6-1 and TRBJ1-2; D is uncertain. The germline gives CDR1 MNHNS, CDR2 SASEGT. Between the trimmed V and J ends, which lost 2 bases and 4 bases, there was a span of 5 bases. The CDR3 is made up of 12 amino acids. CDR3 nucleotides: TGTGCCAGCAGTGAAAACATCTATGGCTACACCTTC. Translated: CASSENIYGYTF.

The rearrangement links TRBV6-1 to TRBJ1-1, with D maybe TRBD1 (5 bases). The germline CDR1 and CDR2 sequences are MNHNS and SASEGT. This CDR3 has 15 residues. The V gene lost 2 bases and the J gene lost 0 bases, with 10 bases spanning the gap. CDR3 bases: TGTGCCAGCAGTGAATACGGGGGGGTGAACACTGAAGCTTTCTTT. It codes for CASSEYGGVNTEAFF.

V and J are TRBV11-2 and TRBJ1-1, with D tentatively TRBD1 (5 bases). CDR3 size: 15 residues. V was cut by 6 bases and J by 2 bases, with 16 bases left in between. CDR1 and CDR2 from the germline V gene are SGHAT and FQNNGV. The CDR3 DNA reads TGTGCCAGCAGGCTCATAGGGGTCAAAAACACTGAAGCTTTCTTT. Amino acid sequence: CASRLIGVKNTEAFF.

The rearrangement uses TRBV7-3 and TRBJ1-6, with 12 bases lining up with TRBD1. V trimming: 5 bases; J trimming: 12 bases; junction bases outside the gene matches: 11. The CDR3 covers 16 residues. Looked up from germline, CDR1 is SGHTA and CDR2 is FQGTGA. This CDR3 reads CASSIRTGTGGGPLHF. The CDR3 nucleotides read TGTGCCAGCAGCATAAGGACCGGGACAGGGGGCGGACCCCTCCACTTT.

The chain has TRBV6-1 and TRBJ2-5, with D possibly being TRBD1 (7 bases). Trimming removed 4 bases at V and 5 bases at J, with 23 bases between. The CDR3 is made up of 17 amino acids. Germline V gene sequence: CDR1 MNHNS, CDR2 SASEGT. The CDR3 DNA sequence: TGTGCCAGCAGTGCTCCCCGTGAGGGCAGGGGGAGGGAGACCCAGTACTTC. It encodes CASSAPREGRGRETQYF.

CDR3 loop: CASSRDREREPQHF. The CDR3 DNA is TGTGCCAGCAGTCGTGACAGGGAGCGGGAGCCCCAGCATTTT. The chain is built from TRBV6-5 and TRBJ1-5, with TRBD1 identical over 7 bases. Germline loops: CDR1 MNHEY, CDR2 SVGAGI. The CDR3 runs to 14 residues. Losses at the gene ends were 5 bases for V and 8 bases for J; bases not matched to a gene: 9.

This chain connects TRBV5-4 to TRBJ1-4; D is unresolved. The ends were cut back, 1 base at V and 0 bases at J, with 22 bases in the middle. The CDR3 contains 20 residues. The germline V gene encodes CDR1 SGHNT and CDR2 YYREEE (reference sequence). In nucleotides, the CDR3 is TGTGCCAGCAGCTTGTCTGGCGACCTGATCTCCGGTGCAACTAATGAAAAACTGTTTTTT. Protein product: CASSLSGDLISGATNEKLFF.

The chain carries TRBV28 and TRBJ1-1; D remains ambiguous. CDR1 is MDHEN and CDR2 is SYDVKM in the germline V gene. V lost 2 bases and J 5 bases, leaving 6 bases between the germline ends. This CDR3 is built from 12 residues. The CDR3 DNA sequence: TGTGCCAGCAGTTTACCGCCGACTGAAGCTTTCTTT. It specifies CASSLPPTEAFF.